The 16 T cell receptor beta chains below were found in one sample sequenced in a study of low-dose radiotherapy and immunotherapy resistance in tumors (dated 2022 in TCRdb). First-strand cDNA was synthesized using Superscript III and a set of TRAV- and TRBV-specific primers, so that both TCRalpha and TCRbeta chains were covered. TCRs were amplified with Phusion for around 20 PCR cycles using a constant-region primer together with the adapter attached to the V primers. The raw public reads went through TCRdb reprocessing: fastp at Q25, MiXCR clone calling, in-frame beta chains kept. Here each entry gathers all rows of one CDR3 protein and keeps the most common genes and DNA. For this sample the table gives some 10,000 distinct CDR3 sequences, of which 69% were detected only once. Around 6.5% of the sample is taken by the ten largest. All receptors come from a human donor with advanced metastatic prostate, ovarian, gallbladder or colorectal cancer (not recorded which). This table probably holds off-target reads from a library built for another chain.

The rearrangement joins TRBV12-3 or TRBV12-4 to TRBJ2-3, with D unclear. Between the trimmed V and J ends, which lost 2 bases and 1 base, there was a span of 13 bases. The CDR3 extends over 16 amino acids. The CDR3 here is CASSLRSITGTDTQYF. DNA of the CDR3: TGTGCCAGCAGTTTACGGTCCATCACAGGCACAGATACGCAGTATTTT.

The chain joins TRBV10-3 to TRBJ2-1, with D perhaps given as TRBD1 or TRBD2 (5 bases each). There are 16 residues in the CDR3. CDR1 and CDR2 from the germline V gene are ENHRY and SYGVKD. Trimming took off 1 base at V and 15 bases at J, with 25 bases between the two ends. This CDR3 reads CAISELGALGALEGFF. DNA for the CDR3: TGTGCCATCAGTGAGTTAGGGGCCTTAGGGGCCCTTGAGGGGTTCTTC.

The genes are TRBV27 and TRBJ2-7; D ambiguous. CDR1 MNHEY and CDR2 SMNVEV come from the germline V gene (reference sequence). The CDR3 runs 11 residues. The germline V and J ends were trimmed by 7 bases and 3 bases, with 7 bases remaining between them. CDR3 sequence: CASIIFYEQYF. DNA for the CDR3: TGTGCCAGCATTATTTTCTACGAGCAGTACTTC.

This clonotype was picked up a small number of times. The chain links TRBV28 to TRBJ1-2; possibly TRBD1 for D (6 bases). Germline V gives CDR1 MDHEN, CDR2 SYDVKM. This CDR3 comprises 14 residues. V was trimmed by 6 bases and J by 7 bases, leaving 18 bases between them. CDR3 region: CASRPPAAGAGYTF. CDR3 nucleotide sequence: TGTGCCAGCAGGCCCCCGGCTGCGGGGGCTGGCTACACCTTC.

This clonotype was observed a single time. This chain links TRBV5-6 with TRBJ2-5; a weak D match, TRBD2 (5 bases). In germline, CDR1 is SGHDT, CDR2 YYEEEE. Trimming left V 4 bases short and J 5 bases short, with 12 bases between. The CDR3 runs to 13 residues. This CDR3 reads CASSGGLGETQYF. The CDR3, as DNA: TGTGCCAGCAGCGGCGGACTCGGGGAGACCCAGTACTTC.

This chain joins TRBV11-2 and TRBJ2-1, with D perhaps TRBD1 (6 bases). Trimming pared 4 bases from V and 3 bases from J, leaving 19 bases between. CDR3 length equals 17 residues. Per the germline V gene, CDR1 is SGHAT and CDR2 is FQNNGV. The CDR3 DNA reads TGTGCCAGCAGCTCCCACGGCCGGGACACCTTCTACAATGAGCAGTTCTTC. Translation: CASSSHGRDTFYNEQFF.

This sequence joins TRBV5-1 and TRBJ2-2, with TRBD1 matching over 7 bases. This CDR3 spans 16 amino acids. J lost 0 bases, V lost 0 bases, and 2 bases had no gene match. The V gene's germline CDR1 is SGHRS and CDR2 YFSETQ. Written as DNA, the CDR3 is TGCGCCAGCAGCTTGGACAGGGGTTCGAACACCGGGGAGCTGTTTTTT. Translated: CASSLDRGSNTGELFF.

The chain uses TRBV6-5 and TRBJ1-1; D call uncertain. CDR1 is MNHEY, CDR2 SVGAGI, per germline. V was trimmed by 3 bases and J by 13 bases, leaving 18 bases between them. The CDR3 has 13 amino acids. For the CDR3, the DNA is TGTGCCAGCAGTTATTTCCCTAGAACAGTAGATTTCTTT. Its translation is CASSYFPRTVDFF.

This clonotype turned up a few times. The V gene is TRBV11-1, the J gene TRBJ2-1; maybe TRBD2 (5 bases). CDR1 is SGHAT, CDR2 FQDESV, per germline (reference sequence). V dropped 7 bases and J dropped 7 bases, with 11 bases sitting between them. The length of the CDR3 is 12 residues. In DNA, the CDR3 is TGTGCCAGCAATCCGGGGAGAAATGAGCAGTTCTTC. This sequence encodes CASNPGRNEQFF.

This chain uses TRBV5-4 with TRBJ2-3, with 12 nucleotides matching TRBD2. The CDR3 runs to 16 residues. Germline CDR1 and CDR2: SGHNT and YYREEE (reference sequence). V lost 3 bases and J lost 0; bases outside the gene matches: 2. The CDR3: CASSSGTSGSTDTQYF. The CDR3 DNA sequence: TGTGCCAGCAGCTCCGGGACTAGCGGGAGCACAGATACGCAGTATTTT. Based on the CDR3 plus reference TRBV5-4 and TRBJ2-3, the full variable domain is ETGVTQSPTHLIKTRGQQVTLRCSSQSGHNTVSWYQQALGQGPQFIFQYYREEENGRGNFPPRFSGLQFPNYSSELNVNALELDDSALYLCASSSGTSGSTDTQYFGPGTRLTVL.

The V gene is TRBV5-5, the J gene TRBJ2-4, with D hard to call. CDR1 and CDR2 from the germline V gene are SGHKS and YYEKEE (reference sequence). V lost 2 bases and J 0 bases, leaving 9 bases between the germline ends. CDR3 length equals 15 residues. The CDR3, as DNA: TGTGCCAGCAGCTTCACACCGGTAGCCAAAAACATTCAGTACTTC. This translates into CASSFTPVAKNIQYF.

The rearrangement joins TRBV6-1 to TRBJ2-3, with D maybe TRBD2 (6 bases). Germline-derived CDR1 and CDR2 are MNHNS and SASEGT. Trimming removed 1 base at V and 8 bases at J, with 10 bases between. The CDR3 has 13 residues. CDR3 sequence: CASSEVRDRTQYF. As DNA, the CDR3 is TGTGCCAGCAGTGAAGTGCGGGACCGTACGCAGTATTTT.

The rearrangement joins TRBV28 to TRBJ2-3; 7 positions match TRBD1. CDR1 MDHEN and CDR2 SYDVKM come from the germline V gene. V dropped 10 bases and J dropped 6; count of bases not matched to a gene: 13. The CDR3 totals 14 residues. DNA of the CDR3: TGTGCCACAGGGGGTTATGAGGTCGTGGATACGCAGTATTTT. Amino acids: CATGGYEVVDTQYF. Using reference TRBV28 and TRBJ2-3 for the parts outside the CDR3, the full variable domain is DVKVTQSSRYLVKRTGEKVFLECVQDMDHENMFWYRQDPGLGLRLIYFSYDVKMKEKGDIPEGYSVSREKKERFSLILESASTNQTSMYLCATGGYEVVDTQYFGPGTRLTVL.

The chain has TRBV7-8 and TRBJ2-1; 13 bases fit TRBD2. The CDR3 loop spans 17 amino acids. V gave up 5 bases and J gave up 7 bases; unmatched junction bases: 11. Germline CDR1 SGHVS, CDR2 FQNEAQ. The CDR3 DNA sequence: TGTGCCAGCAGCCCCTTCGGACTAGCGGGAGCGGGAAATGAGCAGTTCTTC. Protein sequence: CASSPFGLAGAGNEQFF.

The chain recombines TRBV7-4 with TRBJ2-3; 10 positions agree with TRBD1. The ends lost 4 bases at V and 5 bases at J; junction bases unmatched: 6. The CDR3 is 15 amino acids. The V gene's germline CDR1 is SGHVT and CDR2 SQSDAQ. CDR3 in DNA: TGTGCCAGCAGCTGGCCCGGGACAGGGGTAGATACGCAGTATTTT. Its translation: CASSWPGTGVDTQYF.

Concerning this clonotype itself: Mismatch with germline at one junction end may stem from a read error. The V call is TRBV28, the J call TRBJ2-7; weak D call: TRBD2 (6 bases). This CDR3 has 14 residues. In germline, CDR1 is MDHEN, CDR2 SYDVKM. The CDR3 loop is CASSEGGRSYEQYF. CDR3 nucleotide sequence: TGTGCCAGCAGTGAGGGAGGAAGGTCCTATGAGCAGTACTTC.